The clone carrying this T cell receptor beta chain was found once. The antigen is unknown. The protocol was immunoSEQ multiplex PCR, while the TCRdb copy is restricted to in-frame clones and leaves out a portion. This sample has approximately 3,100 clones, with roughly 90% found just once. This CDR3 spans 15 amino acids. This sample is part of a study of chemoradiotherapy in HPV16-positive cancers. Overall study results and limits: Candidate HPV-specific clones and E7-related TCR motifs grew in tumor during treatment.

Sequencing was performed on tumor tissue, taken from a patient who underwent chemoradiotherapy. This TCR was recovered from a human donor with HPV-associated anogenital cancer. This chain connects TRBV21-1 to TRBJ2-1; no check of the table's D call, TRBD1, against the DNA was made. TRBV21-1 is a documented pseudogene. The CDR3 reads CASSKGWTGGNEQFF. As DNA, the CDR3 is TGTGCCAGCAGCAAAGGATGGACAGGAGGAAATGAGCAGTTCTTC.